The sequence of this T cell receptor beta chain was determined in a study of human T cells and chemical hapten exposure listed by TCRdb under 2021. Context from the whole study: For sensitization, 2% DPC in acetone was applied to a 2 cm by 2 cm area of upper inner arm skin. Throughout the study period of 20 to 25 weeks, patients also received therapeutic DPC doses to the scalp every week. Patch testing on the upper back used Finn chambers containing 0.01% DPC, with scoring done after 6 days according to International Contact Dermatitis Research Group standards. The mostly female patient cohort included alopecia areata with under or over 50% scalp involvement, alopecia totalis and alopecia universalis. Libraries were pooled for sequencing, and variation in per-sample TCR yields was attributed mainly to small differences in library volumes within the pool. The study tracked peripheral blood TCR repertoire changes in vivo during primary and secondary sensitization to the hapten diphenylcyclopropenone (DPC) in alopecia patients. Blood samples were taken from patients before sensitization (week 0) and then at 2, 6 and about 24 weeks after DPC sensitization. Around 29 alopecia patients provided blood for TCR sequencing at one to four time points (pre-sensitization, 2, 6 and 24 weeks). The full study reports these points: The number of PT1 expanded TCRs positively correlated with patch test score, significant at thresholds 8, 16 and 32 but not 4. Because every patient had alopecia, a presumed autoimmune disease, the patients' immune response might differ from that of healthy individuals. No change with DPC sensitization was found in the number of TCRs above 1 in 1000 frequency, and no evidence of global repertoire structure alterations was found. After repeated subsampling, the strength of the expansion versus patch-test correlation and the threshold at which it became significant changed. Expanded TCRs formed significantly more large CDR3 similarity clusters than pre-sensitization or healthy control sets, consistent with antigen-driven responses.

The library relied on RACE. Sequenced on a NextSeq 500. During library preparation, unique molecular identifiers were attached to individual cDNA molecules so that TCRs could be counted quantitatively and reproducibly. For every blood RNA sample, sequencing covered both the TCR alpha and TCR beta chains. The original methods were these. A median of about 87,000 TCRs per sample was observed, with a range of 23,224 to 690,600. The Decombinator software suite was used to annotate V, J and CDR3 in the TCR reads. For the PS versus PT1 abundance plots, all samples were subsampled to the same number of TCRs (28,000). TCRs were defined as expanded if absent before sensitization and observed at least eight times at the 2-week time point. The public reads were reanalyzed by TCRdb: fastp trimming at Q25, MiXCR alignment, in-frame beta chains only. Rows with one shared CDR3 protein collapse into an entry with the most common genes and DNA. The V and J calls follow TCRdb's processing rather than the paper's. Here the sample has about 70,000 distinct CDR3 sequences; 8.5% occur a single time. The top ten clones comprise around 3.6% of the sample.

The CDR3 goes from the cysteine to the phenylalanine over 14 residues. Only CDR3 DNA is held: 42 bases, read in frame from base 1. Between the V and J ends, shortened by 0 bases and 3 bases respectively, the junction contains 8 bases. The sample holds a few counts of this clonotype. Its antigen is unknown. Per-base quality was not reported, and no clone a single base away is much larger than it. Per the publication, the time point label means: patch test 2, 6 weeks after DPC sensitization. This specimen's treatment or condition label, interpreted: therapeutic diphenylcyclopropenone sensitization with weekly scalp DPC. Blood at each patch-test visit was drawn before the patch test was applied. Eligible patients were aged 18 to 70, diagnosed with alopecia, deemed suitable for DPC therapy, and excluded if pregnant. Total RNA was extracted from unfractionated whole blood collected in Tempus Blood RNA tubes.

Recombination connected TRBV23-1 to TRBJ1-1; TRBD1 is perhaps the D gene, given 5 matching bases. TRBV23-1 is treated as an ORF (open reading frame) with a function not yet certain. The receptor was isolated from a woman aged 50 to 60 with alopecia areata. Some clones in this sample may be carry-over from other donors' samples. This material consisted of whole blood, taken in connection with sensitization to the hapten diphenylcyclopropenone (DPC). At the DNA level, the sequence is TGCGCCAGCAGTCAATCAAGAGGGGACACTGAAGCTTTCTTT. It specifies CASSQSRGDTEAFF.